These 9 T cell receptor beta chains originate from one sample sequenced in a study of post-analysis software for immune sequencing data. The study, taken as a whole, reports: Five or six TRBV segments, TRBV5-6, TRBV5-1 and TRBV20-1 among them, were found more frequent in patients than controls.

cDNA libraries for TCR beta contained unique molecular identifiers. MiXCR, run by TCRdb on the PCR reads, gives a single entry per CDR3 protein. This table has about 460,000 distinct CDR3 sequences, under 55% appearing once. Antigen specificity for these receptors is unknown. Sequenced input: blood. These receptors came from a girl aged 5 to 17 with multiple sclerosis.

The chain couples TRBV4-1 to TRBJ2-1; TRBD1 or TRBD2 may be the D gene (5 bases each). The CDR3 runs to 13 residues. Trimming left V 2 bases short and J 8 bases short, with 10 bases between. Looked up from germline, CDR1 is MGHRA and CDR2 is YSYEKL. The CDR3 protein is CASSQRWGYEQFF. CDR3 DNA sequence: TGCGCCAGCAGCCAACGGTGGGGGTATGAGCAGTTCTTC.

The chain uses TRBV29-1 and TRBJ1-2; 7 nucleotides agree with TRBD1. CDR3 size: 15 residues. The germline gives CDR1 SQVTM, CDR2 ANQGSEA. J gave up 2 bases and V 2 bases, and 8 bases lay outside the gene matches. CDR3 sequence (DNA): TGCAGCGTTGAACTGAGGGACAGCTCAAACTATGGCTACACCTTC. Encoded protein: CSVELRDSSNYGYTF.

The rearrangement uses TRBV5-1 and TRBJ1-1; D is unresolved. V lost 4 bases to trimming and J lost 2 bases, with 12 bases between them. The length of the CDR3 is 14 residues. Germline-derived CDR1 and CDR2 are SGHRS and YFSETQ. The CDR3 DNA reads TGCGCCAGCAGCAGCCTTGAGGTTAACACTGAAGCTTTCTTT. Its translation is CASSSLEVNTEAFF. The full variable domain, with the rest looked up from reference TRBV5-1 and TRBJ1-1, is KAGVTQTPRYLIKTRGQQVTLSCSPISGHRSVSWYQQTPGQGLQFLFEYFSETQRNKGNFPGRFSGRQFSNSRSEMNVSTLELGDSALYLCASSSLEVNTEAFFGQGTRLTVV.

This clonotype was counted only a few times. The gene calls are TRBV27 and TRBJ2-1; either TRBD1 or TRBD2 may fit D (5 bases each). The germline CDR1 and CDR2 sequences are MNHEY and SMNVEV (reference sequence). V gave up 3 bases and J gave up 6 bases, with 12 bases separating them. The length of the CDR3 is 14 residues. CDR3 nucleotides: TGTGCCAGCAGTTTCCCAGGGAGAGTCAATGAGCAGTTCTTC. Translating gives CASSFPGRVNEQFF.

V and J are TRBV6-5 and TRBJ2-7; a possible D gene is TRBD1 (6 bases). The V end lost 0 bases, the J end lost 0 bases, and 9 bases lay between the germline ends. This CDR3 has 15 residues. CDR1 is MNHEY and CDR2 is SVGAGI in the germline V gene. This CDR3 reads CASSYSKDSSYEQYF. Written as DNA, the CDR3 is TGTGCCAGCAGTTACTCGAAGGACAGCTCCTACGAGCAGTACTTC.

The V gene is TRBV28, the J gene TRBJ2-1; maybe TRBD2 (5 bases). This CDR3 region has 15 residues. V shed 9 bases and J shed 2 bases, with 17 bases lying between them. Germline V CDR1 and CDR2: MDHEN, SYDVKM. The CDR3 loop reads CASAPGEPTYNEQFF. CDR3 sequence (DNA): TGTGCCAGTGCCCCCGGGGAGCCAACCTACAATGAGCAGTTCTTC.

The sample holds many counts of this clonotype. The chain joins TRBV20-1 to TRBJ2-3; tentatively, D is TRBD2 (5 bases). CDR3 length: 14 amino acids. Looked up from germline, CDR1 is DFQATT and CDR2 is SNEGSKA (reference sequence). The V and J ends lost 3 bases and 2 bases respectively, with 12 bases between them. DNA of the CDR3: TGCAGTGCTAGGACTACGCGATCCACAGATACGCAGTATTTT. It yields the protein CSARTTRSTDTQYF.

This clonotype appeared a few times. This chain connects TRBV7-2 to TRBJ1-2; D is possibly TRBD1 (6 bases). This CDR3 contains 19 residues. The V end was cut by 2 bases, the J end by 5 bases, with 27 bases between. Germline-derived CDR1 and CDR2 are SGHTA and FQGNSA. CDR3 sequence reads: CASSLRWTVGGRKAYGYTF. The DNA of the CDR3 is TGTGCCAGCAGCTTACGATGGACAGTGGGCGGGCGGAAGGCATATGGCTACACCTTC. Variable domain in full (rest from reference TRBV7-2 and TRBJ1-2): GAGVSQSPSNKVTEKGKDVELRCDPISGHTALYWYRQSLGQGLEFLIYFQGNSAPDKSGLPSDRFSAERTGGSVSTLTIQRTQQEDSAVYLCASSLRWTVGGRKAYGYTFGSGTRLTVV.

The chain recombines TRBV20-1 with TRBJ2-7, with D possibly being TRBD1 (6 bases). CDR1 and CDR2 from the germline V gene are DFQATT and SNEGSKA (reference sequence). Trimming removed 5 bases at V and 7 bases at J, with 24 bases between. The CDR3 extends over 15 amino acids. CDR3 sequence: CSACRTKGHPREQYF. CDR3 nucleotide sequence: TGCAGTGCTTGCCGGACAAAGGGACATCCTAGGGAGCAGTACTTC.